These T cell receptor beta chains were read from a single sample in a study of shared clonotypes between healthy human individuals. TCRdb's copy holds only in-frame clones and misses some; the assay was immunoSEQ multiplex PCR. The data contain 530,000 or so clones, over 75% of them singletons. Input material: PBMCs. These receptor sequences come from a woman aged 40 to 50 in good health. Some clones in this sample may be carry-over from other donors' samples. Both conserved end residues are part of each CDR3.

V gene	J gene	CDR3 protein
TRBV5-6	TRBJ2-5	CASSLSKVGPFQETQYF
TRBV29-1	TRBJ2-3	CSVPPSGSSDTQYF
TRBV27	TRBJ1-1	CASSPTGVMNTEAFF
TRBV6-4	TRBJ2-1	CASSVKGTSGYNEQFF
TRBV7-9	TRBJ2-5	CASSLGGGIGETQYF
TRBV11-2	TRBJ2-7	CASSLAGESEQYF
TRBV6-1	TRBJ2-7	CASWGEARYEQYF
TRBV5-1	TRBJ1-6	CASSSPETGGHSPLHF
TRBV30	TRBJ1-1	CAWSMEEAFF
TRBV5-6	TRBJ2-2	CASSLPSGRDVAGELFF
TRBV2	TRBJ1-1	CASSDDRRKNTEAFF
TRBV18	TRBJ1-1	CASSPDRGRNTEAFF
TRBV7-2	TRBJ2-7	CASSLASPLYF
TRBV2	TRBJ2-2	CASRIQGPGELFF
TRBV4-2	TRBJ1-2	CASSLQKDGYTF
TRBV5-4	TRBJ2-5	CASSLGETGTYQETQYF
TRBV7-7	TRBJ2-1	CASSSTENNEQFF
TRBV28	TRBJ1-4	CASSYIPGTTNEKLFF
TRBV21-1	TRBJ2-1	CASSKEVPSGRISSYNEQFF
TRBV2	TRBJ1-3	CASSAGYSGNTIYF
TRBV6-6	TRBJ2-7	CASRKPPGDEQYF
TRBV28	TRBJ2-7	CASSEGTGYYEQYF
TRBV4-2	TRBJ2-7	CASSQERWYYEQYF
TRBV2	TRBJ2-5	CASSEASPGAGEETQYF
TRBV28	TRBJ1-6	CAAGTGNSPLHF
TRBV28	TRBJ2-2	CASSPGHLGELFF
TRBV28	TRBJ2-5	CASSADTQETQYF
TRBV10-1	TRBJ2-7	CASSPGASYEQYF
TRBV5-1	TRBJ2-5	CASSLGVNQETQYF
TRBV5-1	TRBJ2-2	CASSSMDNTGELFF
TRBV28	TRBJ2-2	CASTLSPTGVNTGELFF
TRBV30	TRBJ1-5	CAWSVARNQPQHF
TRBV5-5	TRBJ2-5	CASSTDRQETQYF